This paragraph covers one T cell receptor beta chain sequence. The V and J ends lost 4 bases and 2 bases respectively, with 18 bases between them. CDR3 length: 16 residues. Germline CDR1 and CDR2: SGHDN and FVKESK. Authors' analysis steps: Estimates of nucleated cell counts were drawn from the amplification of reference gene primers. Libraries were prepared by immunoSEQ multiplex PCR; TCRdb keeps only in-frame clonotypes and omits some of them. The V and J calls and clone size are taken from that table; D and trimming were inferred from the DNA. The sample consists of about 230,000 clones, roughly 80% of them appearing once. The data stem from a study of blood T cell repertoires in COVID-19. Across the whole study: Samples came from the United States, Italy and Spain, spanning acute and convalescent COVID-19. PBMCs, B-cell-depleted T cells, or T cells were the source of the cDNA or gDNA that made up the material.

This rearrangement joins TRBV14 to TRBJ2-7; D might be TRBD2 (6 bases). The specimen was peripheral blood. The TCR sequence derives from a woman in her 70s with active or convalescent COVID-19. In DNA, the CDR3 is TGTGCCAGCAGCCGACCCATTAGCGGAACCCCCTACGAGCAGTACTTC. Translation: CASSRPISGTPYEQYF.